This TCR beta chain was obtained from a study of T cells in Graves' hyperthyroidism and ophthalmopathy. General study points: The model identified upcoming ophthalmopathy a median roughly 6 months ahead of onset. Most thyroid clonotypes that were expanded above 0.001 also turned up in blood.

Amplified TCR beta CDR3 regions came from RNA transcripts. The HTBI set primed first-round TCR CDR3 RT-PCR. Via MiXCR, TCRdb re-called the multiplex PCR reads, giving one row per CDR3 protein. Found here are under 350,000 distinct CDR3 sequences, over 15% of them singletons; the top ten hold about 51%. CDR3 size: 14 residues. Per germline, CDR1 SGDLS and CDR2 YYNGEE. Trimming pared 3 bases from V and 10 bases from J, leaving 14 bases between. This clonotype was seen only a few times. The antigen is not known. Uncontrolled infection, other autoimmune disease, pregnancy and lactation each barred patients from inclusion. Diagnoses used clinical symptoms, serum thyroxine and TRAb, thyroid ultrasound and orbital computed tomography.

Sequenced material: blood. The sequence was obtained from a woman aged 55 to 70 with Graves' ophthalmopathy. The chain uses TRBV9 and TRBJ1-6; possible D gene TRBD1, 5 bases. The chain's CDR3 is CASSAAGGGSPLHF. The CDR3 DNA reads TGTGCCAGCAGCGCAGCTGGGGGGGGATCACCCCTCCACTTT.